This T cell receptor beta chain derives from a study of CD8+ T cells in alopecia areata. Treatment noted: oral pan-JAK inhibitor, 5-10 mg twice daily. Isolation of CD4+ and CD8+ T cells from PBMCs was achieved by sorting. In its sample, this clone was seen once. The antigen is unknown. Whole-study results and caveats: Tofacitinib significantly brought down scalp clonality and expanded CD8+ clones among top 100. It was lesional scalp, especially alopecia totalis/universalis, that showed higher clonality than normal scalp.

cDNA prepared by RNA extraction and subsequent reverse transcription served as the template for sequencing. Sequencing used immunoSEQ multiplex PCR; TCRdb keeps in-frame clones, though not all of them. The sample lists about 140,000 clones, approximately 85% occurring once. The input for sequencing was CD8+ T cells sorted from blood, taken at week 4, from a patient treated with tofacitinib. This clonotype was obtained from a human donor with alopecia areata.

The CDR3 here is CASSFQVRGYEQYF. The DNA for the CDR3 is TGTGCCAGCAGCTTTCAGGTCAGGGGATACGAGCAGTACTTC. J is TRBJ2-7 and V is TRBV11-2, with D possibly TRBD1 on 6 matching bases. Trimming removed 3 bases from V and 4 bases from J, with 13 bases in between. This CDR3 region has 14 residues. CDR1 and CDR2 (germline): SGHAT, FQNNGV.